This is a list of T cell receptor beta chains from one sample in a study of identical twins. TCRdb redid the calling of the 5' RACE reads with MiXCR, one entry per CDR3 protein. The sample includes about 720,000 distinct CDR3 sequences, 8.6% of them seen just once. The same data also contributed to another study, on yellow fever vaccine responses in identical twins.

The sequenced sample consisted of PBMCs. All receptors derive from a woman under 30 in good health. CDR3s include the opening cysteine and the closing phenylalanine or tryptophan. A D gene is named only where the DNA matches it firmly. For some rows the clone size is stated as once, few or many, or as a class when expanded; others skip it.

-	TRBJ2-7	TRBV27	-	CASSLQGYYEQYF	TGTGCCAGCAGTTTGCAGGGGTACTACGAGCAGTACTTC
TRBD1	TRBJ2-7	TRBV11-2	-	CASSSSTSTGRLYEQYF	TGTGCCAGCAGCTCTTCCACTTCGACAGGGCGGCTATACGAGCAGTACTTC
-	TRBJ2-7	TRBV21-1	-	CATDIRNRGPHEQYF	TGTGCCACCGACATCCGGAACAGGGGGCCCCACGAGCAGTACTTC
TRBD2	TRBJ2-4	TRBV5-1	few	CASSLVGRRTSGEIQYF	TGCGCCAGCAGCTTGGTAGGCAGGAGGACTAGCGGGGAAATTCAGTACTTC
-	TRBJ2-3	TRBV29-1	few	CSGASVLLDTQYF	TGCAGCGGTGCTAGCGTCCTTCTCGATACGCAGTATTTT
-	TRBJ2-7	TRBV7-8	-	CASGPGGQGQYF	TGTGCCAGCGGCCCTGGCGGCCAAGGGCAGTACTTC
TRBD2	TRBJ2-5	TRBV5-1	-	CASSPGGTSGRRETQYF	TGCGCCAGCAGCCCGGGTGGGACTAGCGGGAGACGGGAGACCCAGTACTTC
-	TRBJ2-5	TRBV12-3/TRBV12-4	many	CASSLGPLQETQYF	TGTGCCAGCAGTTTAGGGCCCCTTCAAGAGACCCAGTACTTC
TRBD1	TRBJ2-2	TRBV4-3	-	CASSRKRTGGTGELFF	TGCGCCAGCAGCCGGAAACGAACAGGGGGGACCGGGGAGCTGTTTTTT
-	TRBJ1-4	TRBV12-3/TRBV12-4	many	CASSLEGEKLFF	TGTGCCAGCAGTTTAGAAGGGGAAAAACTGTTTTTT
-	TRBJ1-4	TRBV27	many	CASSPPGAEGEKLFF	TGTGCCAGCAGCCCACCAGGGGCCGAAGGTGAAAAACTGTTTTTT
-	TRBJ2-7	TRBV4-1	few	CASSYIQGSYEQYF	TGCGCCAGCAGCTATATTCAGGGCTCCTACGAGCAGTACTTC
-	TRBJ1-5	TRBV6-5	many	CASSYSNPGEGGNQPQHF	TGTGCCAGCAGTTACTCGAACCCGGGAGAAGGGGGCAATCAGCCCCAGCATTTT
TRBD1	TRBJ1-1	TRBV30	-	CAWGTGGKTEAFF	TGTGCCTGGGGAACAGGGGGAAAAACTGAAGCTTTCTTT
TRBD1	TRBJ2-7	TRBV20-1	many	CSARARDSYTTTAYEQYF	TGCAGTGCTAGAGCCCGGGACAGCTATACGACTACTGCCTACGAGCAGTACTTC
-	TRBJ2-5	TRBV7-2	-	CASSLETWFETQYF	TGTGCCAGCAGCTTAGAAACATGGTTTGAGACCCAGTACTTC
TRBD2	TRBJ2-5	TRBV20-1	many	CSARSGVPETQYF	TGCAGTGCTAGAAGCGGGGTCCCAGAGACCCAGTACTTC
TRBD2	TRBJ2-3	TRBV11-2	few	CASSLDPRGLAGADTQYF	TGTGCCAGCAGCTTAGATCCCCGCGGACTAGCGGGAGCAGATACGCAGTATTTT
-	TRBJ2-2	TRBV20-1	-	CSARDVRTNTGELFF	TGCAGTGCTAGAGATGTTCGGACCAACACCGGGGAGCTGTTTTTT
-	TRBJ2-2	TRBV28	-	CASRNRETIRTGELFF	TGTGCCAGCAGAAATCGAGAGACGATTAGAACCGGGGAGCTGTTTTTT
TRBD2	TRBJ2-2	TRBV11-2	-	CASSLGLAGAGGELFF	TGTGCCAGCAGCTTAGGACTAGCGGGAGCAGGAGGGGAGCTGTTTTTT
-	TRBJ2-1	TRBV9	-	CASSVDLRARGNEQFF	TGTGCCAGCAGCGTAGATTTGAGGGCTCGGGGCAATGAGCAGTTCTTC
-	TRBJ2-2	TRBV4-3	few	CASSPHGQLGGELFF	TGCGCCAGCAGCCCTCACGGACAGCTCGGAGGGGAGCTGTTTTTT
-	TRBJ2-1	TRBV12-3/TRBV12-4	many	CASSWGGTESDEQFF	TGTGCCAGCAGTTGGGGGGGGACAGAAAGCGATGAGCAGTTCTTC
-	TRBJ2-6	TRBV18	few	CASSSTLSGANVLTF	TGTGCCAGCTCATCGACACTTTCTGGGGCCAACGTCCTGACTTTC
TRBD1	TRBJ2-5	TRBV7-9	-	CASSASPGQGLQETQYF	TGTGCCAGCAGCGCCTCACCGGGACAGGGCCTCCAAGAGACCCAGTACTTC
TRBD2	TRBJ2-3	TRBV7-2	few	CASSLALAGLVTDTQYF	TGTGCCAGCAGCTTAGCACTAGCGGGGCTTGTAACAGATACGCAGTATTTT
-	TRBJ2-1	TRBV6-1	few	CASSEAVGRRSDEQFF	TGTGCCAGCAGTGAAGCGGTTGGACGGAGAAGCGATGAGCAGTTCTTC
-	TRBJ2-1	TRBV20-1	few	CSARGLVVHNEQFF	TGCAGTGCTAGAGGTTTAGTAGTCCACAATGAGCAGTTCTTC
-	TRBJ1-2	TRBV27	many	CASSSPTMGGYGYTF	TGTGCCAGCAGTTCCCCGACCATGGGGGGCTATGGCTACACCTTC
-	TRBJ2-3	TRBV21-1	-	CASSDASGPPSTATDTQYF	TGTGCCAGCAGCGACGCTTCCGGGCCCCCCTCAACCGCCACAGATACGCAGTATTTT
TRBD1	TRBJ2-5	TRBV6-1	few	CASRRWTGRWQETQYF	TGTGCCAGCAGGCGATGGACAGGGAGGTGGCAAGAGACCCAGTACTTC
-	TRBJ2-2	TRBV12-3/TRBV12-4	-	CASSLGGPHGELYF	TGTGCCAGCAGTTTAGGAGGTCCGCACGGGGAGCTGTATTTT
-	TRBJ2-1	TRBV5-6	-	CASSLSPHSYNEQFF	TGTGCCAGCAGCTTGTCTCCTCACTCCTACAATGAGCAGTTCTTC
-	TRBJ2-7	TRBV7-9	-	CASSSQEGSYEQYF	TGTGCCAGCAGCTCCCAGGAGGGCTCCTACGAGCAGTACTTC
-	TRBJ1-5	TRBV12-3/TRBV12-4	few	CASREQRHQPQHF	TGTGCCAGCAGAGAACAGAGGCATCAGCCCCAGCATTTT
TRBD1	TRBJ1-1	TRBV29-1	-	CSVLTGQGEAFF	TGCAGCGTCTTGACGGGACAGGGTGAAGCTTTCTTT
-	TRBJ1-6	TRBV7-9	few	CASSPDTFHLHF	TGTGCCAGCAGCCCAGACACGTTCCACCTCCACTTT
TRBD2	TRBJ2-7	TRBV25-1	-	CASNPQGLAGEERDEQYF	TGTGCCAGCAACCCCCAGGGGCTAGCGGGAGAGGAGAGAGACGAGCAGTACTTC
-	TRBJ2-7	TRBV7-9	-	CASSLELGDSGSYEQYF	TGTGCCAGCAGCTTAGAGTTGGGGGATTCGGGTTCCTACGAGCAGTACTTC
-	TRBJ1-3	TRBV7-8	-	CASSLVASPQGHSGNTIYF	TGTGCCAGCAGCTTAGTGGCCTCTCCACAGGGACACTCTGGAAACACCATATATTTT
-	TRBJ2-6	TRBV28	-	CASSSRQKSGANVLTF	TGTGCCAGCAGTTCCCGACAGAAATCTGGGGCCAACGTCCTGACTTTC
TRBD1	TRBJ2-3	TRBV7-8	few	CASSVDLRDRDIADTQYF	TGTGCCAGCAGCGTCGACCTCCGGGACAGGGATATCGCAGATACGCAGTATTTT
TRBD1	TRBJ2-4	TRBV20-1	many	CSASTGTGENIQYF	TGCAGTGCTAGTACCGGGACAGGGGAAAACATTCAGTACTTC
TRBD2	TRBJ2-2	TRBV4-2	-	CASSQALLAGGNTGELFF	TGTGCCAGCAGCCAAGCCCTACTAGCGGGGGGGAACACCGGGGAGCTGTTTTTT
-	TRBJ1-5	TRBV20-1	few	CSARTSVSNQPQHF	TGCAGTGCTAGAACCAGTGTTAGCAATCAGCCCCAGCATTTT
-	TRBJ2-2	TRBV14	-	CASSHHRYKNTGELFF	TGTGCCAGCAGCCATCACAGATATAAGAACACCGGGGAGCTGTTTTTT
TRBD1	TRBJ1-6	TRBV9	few	CASSPGGSGSPLHF	TGTGCCAGCAGCCCAGGGGGCTCGGGGTCACCCCTCCACTTT